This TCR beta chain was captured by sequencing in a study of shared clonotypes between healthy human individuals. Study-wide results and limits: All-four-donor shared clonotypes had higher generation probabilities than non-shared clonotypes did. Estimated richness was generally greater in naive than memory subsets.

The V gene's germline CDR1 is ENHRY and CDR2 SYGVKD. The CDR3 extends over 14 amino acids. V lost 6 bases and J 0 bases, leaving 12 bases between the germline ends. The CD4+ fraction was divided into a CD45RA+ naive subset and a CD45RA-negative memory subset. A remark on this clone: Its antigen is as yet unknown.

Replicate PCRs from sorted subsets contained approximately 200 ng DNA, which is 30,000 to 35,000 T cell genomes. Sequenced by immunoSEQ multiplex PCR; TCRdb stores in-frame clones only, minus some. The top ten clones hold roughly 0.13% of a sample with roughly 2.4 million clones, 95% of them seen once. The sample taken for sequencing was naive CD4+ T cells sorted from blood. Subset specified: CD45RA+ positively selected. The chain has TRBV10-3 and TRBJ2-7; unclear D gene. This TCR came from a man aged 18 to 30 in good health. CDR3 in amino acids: CAIRPGPSSYEQYF. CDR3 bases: TGTGCCATCAGACCGGGCCCCTCCTCCTACGAGCAGTACTTC.